The T cell receptor (beta chain) under discussion was sequenced for a study of shared clonotypes between healthy human individuals. The CDR3 totals 13 residues. V lost 4 bases to trimming and J lost 6 bases, with 12 bases between them. Germline V gene data show CDR1 as LNHDA and CDR2 as SQIVND (reference sequence). PBMC DNA, left unsorted, was sequenced on ten immunoSEQ deep assay plates. Some clones are missing from TCRdb's copy, which holds only in-frame ones; the method was immunoSEQ multiplex PCR. The table has approximately 460,000 clones, approximately 80% seen once. The specimen was PBMCs. The clonotype was recovered from a woman between 40 and 50 years old in good health. Some clones in this sample may be carry-over from other donors' samples. The rearrangement joins TRBV19 to TRBJ1-2, with D possibly being TRBD1 (6 bases). CDR3 sequence reads: CASSKDGGHGYTF. CDR3 nucleotide sequence: TGTGCCAGTAGTAAGGACGGGGGCCATGGCTACACCTTC.